This passage covers 19 T cell receptor beta chains from one sample sequenced in a study of spatial heterogeneity in lung cancer. TCRdb analysed the 5' RACE reads with MiXCR anew, one entry per CDR3 protein. The sample lists 50,000 or so distinct CDR3 sequences, 7.5% to 8% occurring once. The time point is: sample taken at primary tumor resection. Whole RNA, which was extracted from tumor, nontumor lung tissue or frozen PBMC, was sequenced without any cell sorting. This specimen consisted of PBMCs, obtained at surgery. The receptors here all came from a female donor with early-stage non-small cell lung cancer.

This clonotype was recorded a few times. The chain is built from TRBV7-2 and TRBJ1-1, with TRBD1 as a possible D gene (5 bases). V lost 4 bases and J 2 bases, leaving 17 bases between the germline ends. Germline CDR1 is SGHTA and CDR2 is FQGNSA. CDR3 length equals 16 residues. The CDR3 DNA reads TGTGCCAGCAGCTCACCATGGGGGGTGGGAAACACTGAAGCTTTCTTT. Its translation: CASSSPWGVGNTEAFF. Full variable domain (remainder filled in from reference TRBV7-2 and TRBJ1-1): GAGVSQSPSNKVTEKGKDVELRCDPISGHTALYWYRQSLGQGLEFLIYFQGNSAPDKSGLPSDRFSAERTGGSVSTLTIQRTQQEDSAVYLCASSSPWGVGNTEAFFGQGTRLTVV.

This clonotype appeared a few times. J is TRBJ1-3 and V is TRBV30; the D is unclear. Germline V gives CDR1 GTSNPN, CDR2 SVGIG (reference sequence). This CDR3 is built from 13 residues. The V gene lost 0 bases and the J gene lost 8 bases, with 11 bases spanning the gap. The CDR3 spells CAWSVNSGDTIYF. The CDR3 coding sequence is TGTGCCTGGAGTGTAAACTCTGGGGACACCATATATTTT.

In its sample, this clonotype was seen a few times. The rearrangement joins TRBV6-6 to TRBJ1-1, with 8 bases that match TRBD1. The germline V gene has CDR1 MNHNY and CDR2 SVGAGI (reference sequence). The CDR3 length is 15 residues. The V segment lost 2 bases and the J segment 0 bases; nucleotides outside the gene matches: 2. The CDR3 protein is CASSYRDRMNTEAFF. The CDR3 region has the DNA TGTGCCAGCAGTTACCGGGACAGGATGAACACTGAAGCTTTCTTT.

This clonotype was seen at least ten times. The chain couples TRBV6-6 to TRBJ2-7, with D maybe TRBD1 (5 bases). The CDR3 extends over 22 amino acids. The germline gives CDR1 MNHNY, CDR2 SVGAGI (reference sequence). Between the trimmed V and J ends, which lost 0 bases and 3 bases, there was a span of 33 bases. CDR3 DNA: TGTGCCAGCAGTTACTCACCCCCCTTGCAAACGATAAAGGGGAAGACACACTACGAGCAGTACTTC. It encodes CASSYSPPLQTIKGKTHYEQYF.

The chain couples TRBV6-1 to TRBJ2-1; 10 positions agree with TRBD2. Trimming took 9 bases from V and 8 from J; bases not matched to a gene: 16. CDR1 is MNHNS, CDR2 SASEGT, per germline. This CDR3 contains 16 residues. CDR3: CASVAALAGRFDEQFF. The CDR3 DNA is TGTGCCAGTGTCGCTGCACTAGCGGGGAGGTTCGATGAGCAGTTCTTC.

This clonotype was recorded at least ten times. The V gene is TRBV29-1, the J gene TRBJ1-1; perhaps TRBD1 as D (6 bases). The CDR3 is 12 amino acids. Germline CDR1 SQVTM, CDR2 ANQGSEA. The V end lost 6 bases, the J end lost 4 bases, and 12 bases lay between the germline ends. This CDR3 reads CSVATGPTEAFF. In nucleotides, the CDR3 is TGCAGCGTGGCGACAGGACCCACTGAAGCTTTCTTT.

This clonotype was recorded at least ten times. V is TRBV28 and J is TRBJ2-7; D tentatively reads TRBD1 or TRBD2 (5 bases each). Germline V gene data show CDR1 as MDHEN and CDR2 as SYDVKM. The CDR3 totals 14 residues. Deletions cut 6 bases from V and 7 bases from J, with 19 bases between. For the CDR3, the DNA is TGTGCCAGCAGCCTCCGAGGGACCTCGGTAGAGCAGTACTTC. This encodes CASSLRGTSVEQYF.

In the case of this clonotype: This may stem from a read error, because a much larger clone lies one nucleotide away. The chain combines TRBV4-2 with TRBJ1-3; D uncertain. Germline V gene lookup returns CDR1 LGHNA and CDR2 YNFKEQ. CDR3 length equals 16 residues. The CDR3 loop reads CASSQELGYSRNTIYF. The CDR3 DNA is TGTGCCAGCAGCCAAGAACTAGGGTACTCTAGAAACACCATATATTTT.

This clonotype was counted ten times or more. The CDR3, as DNA: TGCAGTGCTAGACAGTCCCCGGGGGATGCCACTGAAGCTTTCTTT. Protein product: CSARQSPGDATEAFF. The chain uses TRBV20-1 and TRBJ1-1; maybe TRBD1 (5 bases). CDR1 is DFQATT, CDR2 SNEGSKA, per germline (reference sequence). Trimming shortened V by 2 bases and J by 4 bases, and 17 bases separated the two germline ends. The CDR3 is made up of 15 amino acids.

Worth noting for this clonotype: A much larger clone differs from this one at a single base, so this may be a read error. The CDR3 region has the DNA TGTGCCAGCAGATACGGGGGCACAGATACGCAGTATTTT. Protein product: CASRYGGTDTQYF. This sequence joins TRBV3-1 and TRBJ2-3, with D maybe TRBD2 (5 bases). Deletions cut 6 bases from V and 1 base from J, with 8 bases between. Per the germline V gene, CDR1 is LGHDT and CDR2 is YNNKEL (reference sequence). The CDR3 length is 13 residues.

The chain links TRBV7-2 to TRBJ2-1; 12 bases align to TRBD2. V lost 7 bases, J lost 8 bases, and 9 bases stayed unmatched. Germline loops: CDR1 SGHTA, CDR2 FQGNSA. CDR3 length: 15 amino acids. The DNA of the CDR3 is TGTGCCAGCACCATGGGACTAGCGGGTATCTATGAGCAGTTCTTC. Amino acids: CASTMGLAGIYEQFF.

This clonotype was counted between two and nine times. The rearrangement joins TRBV6-6 to TRBJ1-3; D is uncertain. Trimming cost V 7 bases and J 0 bases, with 10 bases left between them. This CDR3 has 14 amino acids. CDR1 and CDR2 (germline): MNHNY, SVGAGI (reference sequence). This chain's CDR3 is CASTRDTSGNTIYF. CDR3 DNA: TGTGCCAGCACCAGAGACACCTCTGGAAACACCATATATTTT.

This clonotype was found many times. The chain joins TRBV7-8 to TRBJ2-1, with D unclear. Germline CDR1 and CDR2: SGHVS and FQNEAQ. This CDR3 region has 15 residues. Trimming pared 3 bases from V and 8 bases from J, leaving 17 bases between. DNA of the CDR3: TGTGCCAGCAGCTTCACCGGTCTATCGCTCGATGAGCAGTTCTTC. The encoded protein is CASSFTGLSLDEQFF.

This clonotype was seen a few times. V is TRBV7-2 and J is TRBJ1-3, with no clear D. Germline V gene lookup returns CDR1 SGHTA and CDR2 FQGNSA. CDR3 length equals 15 residues. The germline V and J ends were trimmed by 5 bases and 3 bases, with 14 bases remaining between them. The CDR3 region has the DNA TGTGCCAGCAGCCCTATTAACTTCCTTGGAAACACCATATATTTT. It yields the protein CASSPINFLGNTIYF.

The table lists this clonotype with many counts. The rearrangement links TRBV20-1 to TRBJ2-7; 8 nucleotides align to TRBD2. The CDR3 is made up of 12 amino acids. The V segment lost 1 base and the J segment 6 bases; nucleotides outside the gene matches: 2. CDR1 is DFQATT, CDR2 SNEGSKA, per germline (reference sequence). CDR3 residues: CSARALAGEQYF. CDR3 coding DNA: TGCAGTGCTAGAGCCCTAGCGGGCGAGCAGTACTTC.

This clonotype came up many times. The chain links TRBV4-2 to TRBJ2-3; 10 bases line up with TRBD2. The trim removed 6 bases at V and 5 bases at J, leaving 8 bases unmatched. This CDR3 spans 15 amino acids. The germline gives CDR1 LGHNA, CDR2 YNFKEQ. CDR3 bases: TGTGCCAGCAGTTATGGACTAGCGGAGCAAGATACGCAGTATTTT. Its protein product is CASSYGLAEQDTQYF.

The V call is TRBV20-1, the J call TRBJ1-4; perhaps TRBD1 as D (5 bases). Germline assignment: CDR1 DFQATT and CDR2 SNEGSKA (reference sequence). The CDR3 runs 14 residues. Deletions cut 1 base from V and 7 bases from J, with 13 bases between. CDR3 sequence reads: CSARVQGNAEKLFF. The DNA of the CDR3 is TGCAGTGCTAGAGTCCAGGGTAATGCTGAAAAACTGTTTTTT.

This clonotype turned up a few times. V is TRBV5-1 and J is TRBJ2-5; 13 bases line up with TRBD2. The CDR3 is 18 amino acids. With V trimmed by 5 bases and J by 0 bases, 10 bases remained unmatched. CDR1 is SGHRS and CDR2 is YFSETQ in the germline V gene. In DNA form, the CDR3 reads TGCGCCAGCAGATTCAATGAGGGACTAGCGGGGTACCAAGAGACCCAGTACTTC. It is translated as CASRFNEGLAGYQETQYF.

The V and J genes are TRBV4-3 and TRBJ2-7; D gene ambiguous. CDR3 length equals 13 residues. V was pared by 0 bases and J by 6 bases, with 9 bases between. CDR1 is LGHNA and CDR2 is YSLEER in the germline V gene. CDR3 amino acids: CASSQEGISEQYF. The CDR3 DNA is TGCGCCAGCAGCCAAGAGGGGATTTCCGAGCAGTACTTC.